The source of this TCR beta chain is a study of CD8 T cells in Susac syndrome. CDR1 and CDR2 (germline): SGHVS, FNYEAQ. Deletions cut 5 bases from V and 3 bases from J, with 14 bases between. CDR3 length: 15 amino acids. The table lists this clonotype with a few counts. Its antigen is currently unknown. Healthy donors, matched for age and sex, constituted the control group. Regarding the study as a whole: Regarding the TCR sequencing and HLA analysis, the study admitted that a relatively small number of individuals were involved.

Random-hexamer reverse transcription was applied to about 0.45 to 1 ug RNA. Amplification of the TCR beta CDR3 was carried out by immunoSEQ multiplex PCR, which spanned a total of 54 Vbeta and 13 Jbeta segments. TCRdb re-derived calls from the immunoSEQ multiplex PCR reads in MiXCR, one entry per CDR3 protein. The sample has about 90,000 distinct CDR3 sequences, 90% to 95% seen once; the top ten hold roughly 0.32%. The sequence derives from a human donor in good health. The source material was CD8+ T cells from PBMCs. J is TRBJ1-5 and V is TRBV7-6; D remains unclear. CDR3 residues: CASSPGGGINQPQHF. DNA of the CDR3: TGTGCCAGCAGCCCTGGCGGAGGGATCAATCAGCCCCAGCATTTT.